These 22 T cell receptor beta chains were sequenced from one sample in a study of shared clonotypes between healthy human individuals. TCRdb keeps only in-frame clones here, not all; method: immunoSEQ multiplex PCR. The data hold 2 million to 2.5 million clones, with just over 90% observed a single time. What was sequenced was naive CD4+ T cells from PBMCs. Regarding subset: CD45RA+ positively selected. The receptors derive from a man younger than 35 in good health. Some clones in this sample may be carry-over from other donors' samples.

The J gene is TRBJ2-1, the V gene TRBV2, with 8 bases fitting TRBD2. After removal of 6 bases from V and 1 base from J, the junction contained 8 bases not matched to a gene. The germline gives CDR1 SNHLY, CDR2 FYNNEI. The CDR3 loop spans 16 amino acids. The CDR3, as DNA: TGTGCCAGCAGCGTATTACTAGCGGAGTCCTACAATGAGCAGTTCTTC. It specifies CASSVLLAESYNEQFF.

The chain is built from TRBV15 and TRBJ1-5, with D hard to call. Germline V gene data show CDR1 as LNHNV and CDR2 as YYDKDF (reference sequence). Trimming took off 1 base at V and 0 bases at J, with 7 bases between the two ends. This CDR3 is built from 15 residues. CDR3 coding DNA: TGTGCCACCAGCAGAGGCCAGTTTAGCAATCAGCCCCAGCATTTT. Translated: CATSRGQFSNQPQHF.

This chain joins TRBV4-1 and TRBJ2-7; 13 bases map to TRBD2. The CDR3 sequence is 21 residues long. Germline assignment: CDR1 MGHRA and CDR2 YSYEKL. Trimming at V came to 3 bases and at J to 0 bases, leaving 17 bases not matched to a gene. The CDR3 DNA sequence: TGCGCCAGCAGCCAGACGCAACTAGCGGGAGGGCCGTTAATCTCCTCCTACGAGCAGTACTTC. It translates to CASSQTQLAGGPLISSYEQYF.

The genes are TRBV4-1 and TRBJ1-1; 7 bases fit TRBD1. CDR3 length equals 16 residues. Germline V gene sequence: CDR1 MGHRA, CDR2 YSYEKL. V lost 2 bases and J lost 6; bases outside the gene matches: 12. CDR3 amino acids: CASSQPTGTRISEAFF. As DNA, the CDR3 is TGCGCCAGCAGCCAACCGACAGGGACTAGGATATCTGAAGCTTTCTTT.

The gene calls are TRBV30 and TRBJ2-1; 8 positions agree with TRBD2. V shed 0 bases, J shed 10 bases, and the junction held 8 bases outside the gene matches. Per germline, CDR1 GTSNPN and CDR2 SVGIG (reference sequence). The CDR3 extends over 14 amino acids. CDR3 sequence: CAWSVLAGGQEQFF. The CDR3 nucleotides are TGTGCCTGGAGTGTTTTGGCGGGAGGTCAGGAGCAGTTCTTC.

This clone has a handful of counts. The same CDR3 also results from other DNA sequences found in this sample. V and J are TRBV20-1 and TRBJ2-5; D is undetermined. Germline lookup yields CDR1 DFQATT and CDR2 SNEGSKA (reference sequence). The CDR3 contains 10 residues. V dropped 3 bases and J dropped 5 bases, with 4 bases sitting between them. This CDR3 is CSARLETQYF. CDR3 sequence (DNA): TGCAGTGCTAGGTTGGAGACCCAGTACTTC.

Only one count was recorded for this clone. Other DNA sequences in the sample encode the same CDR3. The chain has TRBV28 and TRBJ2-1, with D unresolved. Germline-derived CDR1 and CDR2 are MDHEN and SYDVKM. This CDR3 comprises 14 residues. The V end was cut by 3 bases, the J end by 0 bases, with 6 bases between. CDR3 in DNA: TGTGCCAGCAGTTTGTCCCGCTCCTACAATGAGCAGTTCTTC. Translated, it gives CASSLSRSYNEQFF.

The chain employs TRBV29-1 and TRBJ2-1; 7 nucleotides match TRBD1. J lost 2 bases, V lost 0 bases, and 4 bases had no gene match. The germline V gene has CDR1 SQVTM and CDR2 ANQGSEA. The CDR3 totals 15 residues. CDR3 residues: CSVEDIGTAYNEQFF. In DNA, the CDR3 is TGCAGCGTTGAAGATATAGGGACAGCCTACAATGAGCAGTTCTTC.

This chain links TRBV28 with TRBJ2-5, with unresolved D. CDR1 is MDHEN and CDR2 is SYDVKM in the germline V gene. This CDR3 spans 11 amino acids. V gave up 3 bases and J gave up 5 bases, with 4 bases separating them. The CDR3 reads CASSFYETQYF. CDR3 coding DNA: TGTGCCAGCAGTTTTTATGAGACCCAGTACTTC.

CDR3 DNA sequence: TGTGCCAGCAGCCCACAGGGGAGCACTAACTATGGCTACACCTTC. This sequence encodes CASSPQGSTNYGYTF. V usage is TRBV7-8 and J usage is TRBJ1-2, with 7 bases identical to TRBD1. V lost 5 bases, J lost 0 bases, and 6 bases stayed unmatched. The CDR3 contains 15 residues. Per the germline V gene, CDR1 is SGHVS and CDR2 is FQNEAQ.

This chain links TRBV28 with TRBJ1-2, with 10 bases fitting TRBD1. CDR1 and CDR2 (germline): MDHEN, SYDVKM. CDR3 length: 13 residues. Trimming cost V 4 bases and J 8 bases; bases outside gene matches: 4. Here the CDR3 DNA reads TGTGCCAGCAGTTGGGACAGGGGCAGGGGCTACACCTTC. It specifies CASSWDRGRGYTF.

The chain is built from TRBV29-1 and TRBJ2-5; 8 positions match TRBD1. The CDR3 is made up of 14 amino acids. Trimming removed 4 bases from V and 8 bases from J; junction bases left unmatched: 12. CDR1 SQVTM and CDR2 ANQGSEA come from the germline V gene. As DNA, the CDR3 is TGCAGCGTTGTAGGTCTTGCCAGGGGGCGAACCCAGTACTTC. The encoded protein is CSVVGLARGRTQYF. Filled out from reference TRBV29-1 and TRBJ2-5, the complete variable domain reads SAVISQKPSRDICQRGTSLTIQCQVDSQVTMMFWYRQQPGQSLTLIATANQGSEATYESGFVIDKFPISRPNLTFSTLTVSNMSPEDSSIYLCSVVGLARGRTQYFGPGTRLLVL.

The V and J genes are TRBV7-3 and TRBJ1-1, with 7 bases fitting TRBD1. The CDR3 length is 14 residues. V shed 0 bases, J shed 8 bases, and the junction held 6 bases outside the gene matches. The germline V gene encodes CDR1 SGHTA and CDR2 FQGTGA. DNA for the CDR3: TGTGCCAGCAGCTTAACGACAGGGAGTACGGAAGCTTTCTTT. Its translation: CASSLTTGSTEAFF.

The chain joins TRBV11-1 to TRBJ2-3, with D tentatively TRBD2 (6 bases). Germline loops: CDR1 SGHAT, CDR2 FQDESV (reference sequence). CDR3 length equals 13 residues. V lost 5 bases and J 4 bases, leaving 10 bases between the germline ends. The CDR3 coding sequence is TGTGCCAGCAGCCCCCGCGGGGCAGATACGCAGTATTTT. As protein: CASSPRGADTQYF.

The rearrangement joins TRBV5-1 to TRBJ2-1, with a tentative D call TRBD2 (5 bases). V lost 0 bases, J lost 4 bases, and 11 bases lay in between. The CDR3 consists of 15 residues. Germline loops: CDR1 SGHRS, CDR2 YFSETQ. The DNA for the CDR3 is TGCGCCAGCAGCTTGGGAGGGTGGGTGTACAATGAGCAGTTCTTC. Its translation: CASSLGGWVYNEQFF.

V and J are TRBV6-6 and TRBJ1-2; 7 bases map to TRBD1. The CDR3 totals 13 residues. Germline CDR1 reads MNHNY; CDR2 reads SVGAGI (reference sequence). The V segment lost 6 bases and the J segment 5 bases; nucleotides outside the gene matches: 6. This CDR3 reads CASREGQPYGYTF. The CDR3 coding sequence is TGTGCCAGCAGAGAGGGACAGCCATATGGCTACACCTTC.

For the CDR3, the DNA is TGCGCCAGCAGCTCCGGAGGGTCTCCGTTAAAAGAGACCCAGTACTTC. This encodes CASSSGGSPLKETQYF. The V and J genes are TRBV5-1 and TRBJ2-5, with TRBD2 as a possible D gene (6 bases). With 3 bases removed from V and 3 bases from J, the gap between germline ends came to 18 bases. The CDR3 covers 16 residues. CDR1 SGHRS and CDR2 YFSETQ come from the germline V gene. The entire variable domain, with the rest obtained from reference TRBV5-1 and TRBJ2-5, is as follows: KAGVTQTPRYLIKTRGQQVTLSCSPISGHRSVSWYQQTPGQGLQFLFEYFSETQRNKGNFPGRFSGRQFSNSRSEMNVSTLELGDSALYLCASSSGGSPLKETQYFGPGTRLLVL.

CDR3 nucleotide sequence: TGCGCCAGCAGCCCTGTAGGGGGGCAGTCCTACGAGCAGTACTTC. It specifies CASSPVGGQSYEQYF. This chain uses TRBV4-1 with TRBJ2-7; D is possibly TRBD1 or TRBD2 (6 bases each). The CDR3 contains 15 residues. Trimming pared 4 bases from V and 1 base from J, leaving 14 bases between. Per the germline V gene, CDR1 is MGHRA and CDR2 is YSYEKL.

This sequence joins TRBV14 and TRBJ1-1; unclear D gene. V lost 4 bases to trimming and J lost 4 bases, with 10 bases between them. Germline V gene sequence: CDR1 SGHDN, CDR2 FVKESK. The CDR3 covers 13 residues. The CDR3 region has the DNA TGTGCCAGCAGCCTCCAGGTTTCCACTGAAGCTTTCTTT. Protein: CASSLQVSTEAFF.

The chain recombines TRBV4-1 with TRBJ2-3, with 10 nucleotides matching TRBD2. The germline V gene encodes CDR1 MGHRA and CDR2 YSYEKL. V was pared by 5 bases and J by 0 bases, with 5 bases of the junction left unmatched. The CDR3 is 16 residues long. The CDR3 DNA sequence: TGCGCCAGCAGCGAAACTAGCGGGACTAGCACAGATACGCAGTATTTT. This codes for CASSETSGTSTDTQYF.

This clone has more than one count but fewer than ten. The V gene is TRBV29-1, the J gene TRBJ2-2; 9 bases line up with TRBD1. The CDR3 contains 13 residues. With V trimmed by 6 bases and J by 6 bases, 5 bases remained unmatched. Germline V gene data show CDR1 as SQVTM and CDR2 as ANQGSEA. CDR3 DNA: TGCAGCGTGACAGGGGGTGCGGCCGGGGAGCTGTTTTTT. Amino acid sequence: CSVTGGAAGELFF.

Written as DNA, the CDR3 is TGTGCCAGCAGCTTGTTGGCGGGAGGAAGGACAGATACGCAGTATTTT. Protein: CASSLLAGGRTDTQYF. This chain uses TRBV5-4 with TRBJ2-3, with 8 bases identical to TRBD2. V lost 1 base, J lost 3 bases, and 7 bases stayed unmatched. CDR1 and CDR2 (germline): SGHNT, YYREEE (reference sequence). The CDR3 consists of 16 residues. Based on the CDR3 plus reference TRBV5-4 and TRBJ2-3, the full variable domain is ETGVTQSPTHLIKTRGQQVTLRCSSQSGHNTVSWYQQALGQGPQFIFQYYREEENGRGNFPPRFSGLQFPNYSSELNVNALELDDSALYLCASSLLAGGRTDTQYFGPGTRLTVL.